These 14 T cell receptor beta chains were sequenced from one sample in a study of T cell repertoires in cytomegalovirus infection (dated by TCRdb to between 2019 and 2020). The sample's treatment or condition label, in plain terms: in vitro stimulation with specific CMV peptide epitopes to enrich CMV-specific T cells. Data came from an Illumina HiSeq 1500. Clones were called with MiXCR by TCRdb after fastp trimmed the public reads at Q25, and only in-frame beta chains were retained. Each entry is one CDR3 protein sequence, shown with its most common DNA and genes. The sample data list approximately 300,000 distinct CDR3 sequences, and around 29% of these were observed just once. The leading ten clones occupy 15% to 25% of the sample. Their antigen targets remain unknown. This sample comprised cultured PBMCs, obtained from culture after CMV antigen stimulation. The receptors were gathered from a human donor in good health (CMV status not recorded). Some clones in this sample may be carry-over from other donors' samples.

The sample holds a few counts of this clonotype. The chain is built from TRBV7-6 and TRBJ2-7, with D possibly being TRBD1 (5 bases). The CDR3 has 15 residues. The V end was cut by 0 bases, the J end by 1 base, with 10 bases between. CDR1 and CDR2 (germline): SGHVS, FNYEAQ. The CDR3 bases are TGTGCCAGCAGCTTAGCGGTGGCAGGGTCCTACGAGCAGTACTTC. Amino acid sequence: CASSLAVAGSYEQYF. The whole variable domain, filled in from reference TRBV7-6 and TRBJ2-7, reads GAGVSQSPRYKVTKRGQDVALRCDPISGHVSLYWYRQALGQGPEFLTYFNYEAQQDKSGLPNDRFSAERPEGSISTLTIQRTEQRDSAMYRCASSLAVAGSYEQYFGPGTRLTVT.

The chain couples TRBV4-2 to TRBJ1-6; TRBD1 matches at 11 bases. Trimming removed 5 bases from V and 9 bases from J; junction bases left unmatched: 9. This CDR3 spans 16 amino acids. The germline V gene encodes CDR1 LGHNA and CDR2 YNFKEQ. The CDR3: CASSLDVGTGGSPLHF. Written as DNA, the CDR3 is TGTGCCAGCAGCTTGGACGTGGGGACAGGGGGTTCACCCCTCCACTTT.

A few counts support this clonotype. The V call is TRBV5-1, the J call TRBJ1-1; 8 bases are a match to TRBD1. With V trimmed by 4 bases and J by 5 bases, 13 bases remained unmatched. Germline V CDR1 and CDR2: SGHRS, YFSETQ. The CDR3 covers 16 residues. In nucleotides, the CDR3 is TGCGCCAGCAGCCCGGTGACAGGGGCCTTGACTACTGAAGCTTTCTTT. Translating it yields CASSPVTGALTTEAFF. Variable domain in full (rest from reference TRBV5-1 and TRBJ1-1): KAGVTQTPRYLIKTRGQQVTLSCSPISGHRSVSWYQQTPGQGLQFLFEYFSETQRNKGNFPGRFSGRQFSNSRSEMNVSTLELGDSALYLCASSPVTGALTTEAFFGQGTRLTVV.

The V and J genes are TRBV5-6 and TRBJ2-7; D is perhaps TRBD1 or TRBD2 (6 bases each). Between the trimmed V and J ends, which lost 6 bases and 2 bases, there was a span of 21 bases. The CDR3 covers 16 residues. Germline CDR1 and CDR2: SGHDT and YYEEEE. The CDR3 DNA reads TGTGCCAGCAACTCCCACGGTGCGGGACAACCCTACGAGCAGTACTTC. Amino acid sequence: CASNSHGAGQPYEQYF.

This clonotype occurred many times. CDR3 sequence (DNA): TGTGCCAGCAGCTTAGCAGGAGGCTCTGGAAACACCATATATTTT. This sequence encodes CASSLAGGSGNTIYF. The chain combines TRBV7-2 with TRBJ1-3, with unresolved D. Germline CDR1 is SGHTA and CDR2 is FQGNSA. The CDR3 is made up of 15 amino acids. V was cut by 0 bases and J by 0 bases, with 6 bases left in between.

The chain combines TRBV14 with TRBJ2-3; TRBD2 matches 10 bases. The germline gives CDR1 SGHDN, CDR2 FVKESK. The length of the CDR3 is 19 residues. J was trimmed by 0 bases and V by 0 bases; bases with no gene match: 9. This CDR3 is CASSQDQLAGITSTDTQYF. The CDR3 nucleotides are TGTGCCAGCAGCCAAGATCAACTAGCGGGGATAACTAGCACAGATACGCAGTATTTT.

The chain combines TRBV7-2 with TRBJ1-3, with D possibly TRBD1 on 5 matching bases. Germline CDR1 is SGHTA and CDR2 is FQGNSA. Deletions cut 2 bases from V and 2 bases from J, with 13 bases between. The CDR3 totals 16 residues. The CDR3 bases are TGTGCCAGCAGCTTAAACGGCAGGGTGACTGGAAACACCATATATTTT. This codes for CASSLNGRVTGNTIYF.

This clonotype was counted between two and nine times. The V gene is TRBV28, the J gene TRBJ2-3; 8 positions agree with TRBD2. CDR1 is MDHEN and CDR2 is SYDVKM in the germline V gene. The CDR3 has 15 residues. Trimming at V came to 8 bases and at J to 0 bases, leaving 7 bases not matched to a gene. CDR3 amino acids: CASGGLAGSTDTQYF. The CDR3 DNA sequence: TGTGCCAGCGGGGGGCTAGCGGGTAGCACAGATACGCAGTATTTT.

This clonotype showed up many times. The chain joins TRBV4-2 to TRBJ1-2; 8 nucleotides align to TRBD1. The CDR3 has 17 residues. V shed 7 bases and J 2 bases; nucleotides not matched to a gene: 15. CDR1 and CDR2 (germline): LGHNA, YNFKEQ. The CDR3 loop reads CASTGGDRNGANYGYTF. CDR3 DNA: TGTGCCAGCACCGGGGGGGACAGGAATGGGGCAAACTATGGCTACACCTTC.

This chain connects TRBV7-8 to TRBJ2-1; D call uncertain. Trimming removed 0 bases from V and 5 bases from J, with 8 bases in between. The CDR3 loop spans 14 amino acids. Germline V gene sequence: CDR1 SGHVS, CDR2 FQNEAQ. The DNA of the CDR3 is TGTGCCAGCAGCTTAGCGGGGAAACACAATGAGCAGTTCTTC. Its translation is CASSLAGKHNEQFF.

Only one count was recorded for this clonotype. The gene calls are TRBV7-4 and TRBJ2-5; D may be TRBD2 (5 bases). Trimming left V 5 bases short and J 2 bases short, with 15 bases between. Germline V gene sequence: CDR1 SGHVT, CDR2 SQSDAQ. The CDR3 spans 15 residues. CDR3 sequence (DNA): TGTGCCAGCAGCACAAGCGGAGCGAATCAAGAGACCCAGTACTTC. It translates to CASSTSGANQETQYF.

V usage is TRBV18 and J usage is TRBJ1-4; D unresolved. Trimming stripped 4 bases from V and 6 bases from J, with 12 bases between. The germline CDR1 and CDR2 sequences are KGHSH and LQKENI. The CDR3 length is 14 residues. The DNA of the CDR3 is TGTGCCAGCTCACGCAATAGGTTTGATGAAAAACTGTTTTTT. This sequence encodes CASSRNRFDEKLFF.

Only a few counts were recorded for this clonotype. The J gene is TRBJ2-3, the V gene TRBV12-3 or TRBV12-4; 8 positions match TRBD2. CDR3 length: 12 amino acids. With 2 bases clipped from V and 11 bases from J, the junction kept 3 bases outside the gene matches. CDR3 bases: TGTGCCAGCAGTTTAATCGGGGGGGAGCAGTATTTT. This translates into CASSLIGGEQYF.

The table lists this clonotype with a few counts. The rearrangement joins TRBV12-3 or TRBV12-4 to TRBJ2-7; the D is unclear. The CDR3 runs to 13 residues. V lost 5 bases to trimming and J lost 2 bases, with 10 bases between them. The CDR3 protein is CASSLSRTYEQYF. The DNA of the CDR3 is TGTGCCAGCAGTCTAAGCAGAACCTACGAGCAGTACTTC.